This passage covers 24 T cell receptor beta chains from one sample sequenced in a study of T cells after yellow fever vaccination. TCRdb reprocessed the 5' RACE reads with MiXCR, giving one entry per CDR3 protein. Here the sample spans fewer than 400,000 distinct CDR3 sequences, around 6.4% being singletons. The sample in question was PBMCs, obtained 5 days after the yellow fever booster vaccination. These receptors came from a man aged 25-45 years who received the YFV17D yellow fever vaccine.

This clonotype was seen a handful of times. The chain is built from TRBV20-1 and TRBJ1-5; D is possibly TRBD1 (6 bases). The germline V gene encodes CDR1 DFQATT and CDR2 SNEGSKA (reference sequence). The CDR3 is made up of 11 amino acids. The CDR3 nucleotides are TGCAGGAGGACAGCTGGTGAGCCCCAGCATTTT. This translates into CRRTAGEPQHF.

V usage is TRBV25-1 and J usage is TRBJ2-1, with 8 bases that match TRBD1. V was pared by 2 bases and J by 15 bases, with 3 bases of the junction left unmatched. This CDR3 region has 11 residues. Looked up from germline, CDR1 is MGHDK and CDR2 is SYGVNS. The CDR3: CASSEGQGRFF. In nucleotides, the CDR3 is TGTGCCAGCAGTGAAGGACAGGGTAGGTTCTTC.

The sample holds many counts of this clonotype. The gene calls are TRBV18 and TRBJ2-4, with D possibly matching TRBD1 (6 bases). Germline CDR1 reads KGHSH; CDR2 reads LQKENI. V was pared by 3 bases and J by 7 bases, with 10 bases between. This CDR3 has 13 residues. CDR3 region: CASSPPGVNIQYF. CDR3 sequence (DNA): TGTGCCAGCTCACCCCCAGGGGTTAACATTCAGTACTTC.

This clonotype showed up many times. V usage is TRBV12-3 or TRBV12-4 and J usage is TRBJ2-7; the match to TRBD2 covers 14 bases. The V segment lost 4 bases and the J segment 4 bases; nucleotides outside the gene matches: 3. The CDR3 has 15 residues. Here the CDR3 reads CASSYGLAGGYEQYF. CDR3 in DNA: TGTGCCAGCAGTTACGGACTAGCGGGAGGATACGAGCAGTACTTC.

This clonotype was picked up a small number of times. The CDR3 loop is CASSLRRAGNEKLFF. CDR3 nucleotides: TGTGCCAGCAGCTTAAGGCGCGCCGGTAATGAAAAACTGTTTTTT. The chain carries TRBV7-2 and TRBJ1-4; D uncertain. This CDR3 spans 15 amino acids. V was clipped by 2 bases and J by 4 bases, with 11 bases between them. CDR1 is SGHTA and CDR2 is FQGNSA in the germline V gene.

The chain carries TRBV25-1 and TRBJ2-2; 7 bases are shared with TRBD1. Germline V lookup: CDR1 MGHDK, CDR2 SYGVNS. The CDR3 consists of 14 residues. V shed 6 bases and J 6 bases; nucleotides not matched to a gene: 7. The CDR3 DNA is TGTGCCAGCAGCATAAGGGGGCGATCCGGGGAGCTGTTTTTT. Protein product: CASSIRGRSGELFF. The whole variable domain, filled in from reference TRBV25-1 and TRBJ2-2, reads EADIYQTPRYLVIGTGKKITLECSQTMGHDKMYWYQQDPGMELHLIHYSYGVNSTEKGDLSSESTVSRIRTEHFPLTLESARPSHTSQYLCASSIRGRSGELFFGEGSRLTVL.

This clonotype was seen ten or more times. The V and J genes are TRBV28 and TRBJ2-7; TRBD2 matches at 11 bases. The CDR3 is made up of 15 amino acids. The V gene end was trimmed by 7 bases and the J gene end by 1 base; junction bases not matched to a gene: 6. Germline V gene lookup returns CDR1 MDHEN and CDR2 SYDVKM. CDR3 sequence reads: CASTVGLAASYEQYF. CDR3 in DNA: TGTGCCAGCACCGTGGGACTAGCGGCGTCCTACGAGCAGTACTTC.

This clonotype was recorded a few times. V gene TRBV7-6 combines with J gene TRBJ2-7, with D possibly being TRBD2 (5 bases). V lost 6 bases, J lost 5 bases, and 11 bases lay in between. The CDR3 is 12 residues long. CDR1 SGHVS and CDR2 FNYEAQ come from the germline V gene. The CDR3 is CASRDSGNEQYF. The CDR3 DNA reads as TGTGCCAGCAGGGACTCAGGAAACGAGCAGTACTTC.

This clonotype was counted at least ten times. V and J are TRBV6-2 or TRBV6-3 and TRBJ2-1; D may be TRBD2 (5 bases). Trimming cost V 1 base and J 9 bases, with 19 bases left between them. The CDR3 covers 16 residues. The germline V gene has CDR1 MNHEY and CDR2 SVGEGT. As DNA, the CDR3 is TGTGCCAGCAGTTACTTCAGAACTAGGGTTGAGGGTGAGCAGTTCTTC. This translates into CASSYFRTRVEGEQFF.

This clonotype was seen a few times. The V call is TRBV9, the J call TRBJ2-1, with D possibly TRBD2 on 5 matching bases. Germline CDR1 and CDR2: SGDLS and YYNGEE. Trimming stripped 0 bases from V and 5 bases from J, with 12 bases between. The CDR3 is made up of 15 amino acids. The CDR3 here is CASSVEGGGDNEQFF. CDR3 sequence (DNA): TGTGCCAGCAGCGTAGAAGGCGGAGGAGACAATGAGCAGTTCTTC. The entire variable domain, with the rest obtained from reference TRBV9 and TRBJ2-1, is as follows: DSGVTQTPKHLITATGQRVTLRCSPRSGDLSVYWYQQSLDQGLQFLIQYYNGEERAKGNILERFSAQQFPDLHSELNLSSLELGDSALYFCASSVEGGGDNEQFFGPGTRLTVL.

This clonotype was seen many times. V usage is TRBV2 and J usage is TRBJ2-3; TRBD1 matches at 9 bases. Looked up from germline, CDR1 is SNHLY and CDR2 is FYNNEI. The CDR3 runs to 13 residues. The V gene end was trimmed by 5 bases and the J gene end by 7 bases; junction bases not matched to a gene: 4. The CDR3 here is CASSPGQGNTQYF. The CDR3 DNA is TGTGCCAGCAGTCCGGGACAGGGTAATACGCAGTATTTT. Full variable domain (missing parts from reference TRBV2 and TRBJ2-3): EPEVTQTPSHQVTQMGQEVILRCVPISNHLYFYWYRQILGQKVEFLVSFYNNEISEKSEIFDDQFSVERPDGSNFTLKIRSTKLEDSAMYFCASSPGQGNTQYFGPGTRLTVL.

This clonotype was seen a handful of times. The chain has TRBV12-5 and TRBJ2-6; 9 bases fit TRBD1. This CDR3 spans 18 amino acids. Unmatched junction bases numbered 9, after V lost 3 bases and J lost 3 bases. Germline V gene sequence: CDR1 LGHNT, CDR2 FRNRAP. CDR3 nucleotide sequence: TGTGCTAGTGGTTTAGGCACAGGGGGCTTTTATGGGGCCAACGTCCTGACTTTC. This sequence encodes CASGLGTGGFYGANVLTF.

In this sample, this clonotype turned up many times. V gene TRBV10-3 combines with J gene TRBJ2-5; D unclear. Trimming cost V 3 bases and J 5 bases, with 4 bases left between them. Germline CDR1 ENHRY, CDR2 SYGVKD. This CDR3 spans 11 amino acids. As DNA, the CDR3 is TGTGCCATCAGTGAAGAGGAGACCCAGTACTTC. As protein: CAISEEETQYF.

At least ten counts were recorded for this clonotype. In this CDR3 the conserved last residue, phenylalanine or tryptophan, is missing, so a read error is likely. Because the CDR3's place on the DNA is in doubt, the DNA is left out and the CDR3 is given as listed by TCRdb. V usage is TRBV7-9 and J usage is TRBJ2-7; the D call TRBD2 from the table was never checked on the DNA. Looked up from germline, CDR1 is SEHNR and CDR2 is FQNEAQ (reference sequence). The CDR3 extends over 10 residues, inclusive of both ends. This chain's CDR3 is CASSPKKEGR.

Only a few counts were recorded for this clonotype. The chain employs TRBV7-9 and TRBJ2-7; 9 nucleotides line up with TRBD1. The CDR3 consists of 12 residues. V was clipped by 4 bases and J by 12 bases; unmatched bases: 7. Germline-derived CDR1 and CDR2 are SEHNR and FQNEAQ (reference sequence). The CDR3 bases are TGTGCCAGCAGCTCTTCGGACAGGGGAAGGTACTTC. It yields the protein CASSSSDRGRYF.

This clonotype was counted at least ten times. V is TRBV9 and J is TRBJ2-1; 11 bases agree with TRBD2. Trimming removed 2 bases from V and 1 base from J; junction bases left unmatched: 5. Germline V CDR1 and CDR2: SGDLS, YYNGEE. The CDR3 runs 17 residues. DNA for the CDR3: TGTGCCAGCAGCGTGTCCCTAGCGGGAGGATCCTACAATGAGCAGTTCTTC. It translates to CASSVSLAGGSYNEQFF.

This clonotype was seen only a few times. The rearrangement joins TRBV20-1 to TRBJ2-7; D call uncertain. The CDR3 loop spans 13 amino acids. V was shortened by 3 bases and J by 7 bases, with 16 bases between the two germline ends. Germline V gene sequence: CDR1 DFQATT, CDR2 SNEGSKA (reference sequence). This CDR3 reads CSASGQAIGEQYF. CDR3 sequence (DNA): TGCAGTGCTAGCGGTCAGGCAATAGGGGAGCAGTACTTC.

V gene TRBV5-5 combines with J gene TRBJ1-6; tentatively, D is TRBD1 (6 bases). Trimming stripped 0 bases from V and 10 bases from J, with 17 bases between. Looked up from germline, CDR1 is SGHKS and CDR2 is YYEKEE (reference sequence). The CDR3 spans 16 residues. This CDR3 is CASSLGGPSGISPLHF. CDR3 nucleotide sequence: TGTGCCAGCAGCTTGGGGGGGCCCTCTGGTATATCACCCCTCCACTTT. The variable domain in full, with the rest retrieved from reference TRBV5-5 and TRBJ1-6, is DAGVTQSPTHLIKTRGQQVTLRCSPISGHKSVSWYQQVLGQGPQFIFQYYEKEERGRGNFPDRFSARQFPNYSSELNVNALLLGDSALYLCASSLGGPSGISPLHFGNGTRLTVT.

This clonotype was recorded a few times. The gene calls are TRBV20-1 and TRBJ2-1; D uncertain. Per germline, CDR1 DFQATT and CDR2 SNEGSKA (reference sequence). CDR3 size: 13 residues. Trimming cost V 4 bases and J 9 bases, with 16 bases left between them. This chain's CDR3 is CSAKLGLRLEQFF. The CDR3 DNA reads as TGCAGTGCTAAGCTAGGGCTCCGGCTTGAGCAGTTCTTC.

This clonotype has only a few counts. V usage is TRBV7-2 and J usage is TRBJ2-6; no firm D call. V lost 5 bases, J lost 8 bases, and 16 bases lay in between. The germline V gene encodes CDR1 SGHTA and CDR2 FQGNSA. This CDR3 comprises 15 residues. CDR3 nucleotides: TGTGCCAGCAGCACGGACCCCTCGTCGACCAACGTCCTGACTTTC. This translates into CASSTDPSSTNVLTF.

This chain links TRBV30 with TRBJ2-2; no firm D call. V was shortened by 0 bases and J by 7 bases, with 6 bases between the two germline ends. Looked up from germline, CDR1 is GTSNPN and CDR2 is SVGIG (reference sequence). This CDR3 spans 12 amino acids. This CDR3 reads CAWSVGRGELFF. The CDR3 bases are TGTGCCTGGAGTGTAGGCCGCGGGGAGCTGTTTTTT.

This clonotype came up a few times. CDR3 DNA: TGCGCCAGCAGCTGGGCGCGGACGGGGAAAGAAAAACTGTTTTTT. Translation gives CASSWARTGKEKLFF. This chain links TRBV5-1 with TRBJ1-4; D not certain. V lost 3 bases, J lost 8 bases, and 17 bases lay in between. This CDR3 spans 15 amino acids. Germline values: CDR1 SGHRS, CDR2 YFSETQ.

This clonotype has only a few counts. V is TRBV27 and J is TRBJ2-1; 11 bases are shared with TRBD1. V lost 7 bases to trimming and J lost 8 bases; unmatched junction nucleotides: 13. Germline-derived CDR1 and CDR2 are MNHEY and SMNVEV (reference sequence). This CDR3 has 16 amino acids. This CDR3 reads CASTPFGTGGRDEQFF. The CDR3 DNA is TGTGCCAGCACCCCCTTCGGGACAGGGGGTAGAGATGAGCAGTTCTTC.

This chain uses TRBV5-1 with TRBJ2-7; D is possibly TRBD1 or TRBD2 (7 bases each). V was pared by 2 bases and J by 2 bases, with 17 bases between. Germline V lookup: CDR1 SGHRS, CDR2 YFSETQ. This CDR3 region has 16 residues. As DNA, the CDR3 is TGCGCCAGCAGCTTCCCAACAGGGGAGGGGCCCTACGAGCAGTACTTC. It translates to CASSFPTGEGPYEQYF.